This record looks at one T cell receptor beta chain sequence and its context. V lost 7 bases, J lost 4 bases, and 19 bases lay in between. The CDR3 totals 15 residues. CDR1 and CDR2 from the germline V gene are MDHEN and SYDVKM. Participant reports of clinical history set cohort assignment. In the original workflow: Counts of nucleated cells, estimated from reference gene primer amplification, were obtained. The table came from immunoSEQ multiplex PCR; TCRdb's copy has only in-frame clones and leaves some out. The V and J calls and clone size are taken from that table; D and trimming were inferred from the DNA. The table records over 200,000 clones, roughly 79% of them present only once. This sample is drawn from a study of blood T cell repertoires in COVID-19. Study in general: The samples span acute and convalescent COVID-19 from the United States, Italy and Spain.

This chain uses TRBV28 with TRBJ1-2; D unclear. Sequencing was done on a sample of PBMCs or T cells enriched from blood (not recorded which). This TCR derives from a man aged 35-49 years who had recovered from COVID-19. Written as DNA, the CDR3 is TGTGCCAGCACCCGGTCCGGGATGGGCGGCTATGGCTACACCTTC. Its protein is CASTRSGMGGYGYTF.